This T cell receptor (beta chain) was documented in a study of blood T cell repertoires in COVID-19. Germline CDR1 reads MNHEY; CDR2 reads SMNVEV (reference sequence). This CDR3 region has 16 residues. With 2 bases removed from V and 3 bases from J, the gap between germline ends came to 15 bases. Method: immunoSEQ multiplex PCR; TCRdb's copy keeps in-frame clones and lacks some. The sample has more than 400,000 clones, 70% to 90% seen once; the top ten hold approximately 3.2%. Sequenced material: peripheral blood. This chain joins TRBV27 and TRBJ2-3, with unresolved D. The receptor's source is a human donor in a cohort sampled during active COVID-19. This CDR3 reads CASSLNIGRQTDTQYF. The CDR3 nucleotides read TGTGCCAGCAGTTTAAATATTGGCAGGCAAACAGATACGCAGTATTTT.